The 30 T cell receptor beta chains listed next were all sequenced from one sample in a study of cytomegalovirus exposure and HLA in healthy donors. The PCR was carried out with 60 Vbeta primers and 13 Jbeta primers. TCRdb's copy holds only in-frame clones and misses some; the assay was immunoSEQ multiplex PCR. The sample lists around 130,000 clones; approximately 80% were seen once. Sequencing was carried out using PBMCs. The source is a man aged 18 to 29 in good health and CMV-seropositive.

This clone was seen a few times. Other nucleotide sequences in the sample specify the same CDR3. The V and J genes are TRBV5-1 and TRBJ2-2; no clear D gene. The CDR3 totals 14 residues. V was shortened by 0 bases and J by 1 base, with 4 bases between the two germline ends. Germline V gene data show CDR1 as SGHRS and CDR2 as YFSETQ. CDR3 protein: CASSLAGNTGELFF. The CDR3 bases are TGCGCCAGCAGCTTGGCAGGGAACACCGGGGAGCTGTTTTTT.

V and J are TRBV4-1 and TRBJ2-1; D is undetermined. CDR3 length: 13 amino acids. V was trimmed by 0 bases and J by 4 bases, leaving 4 bases between them. Germline V gives CDR1 MGHRA, CDR2 YSYEKL. The CDR3 region is CASSQDVYNEQFF. The CDR3 DNA is TGCGCCAGCAGCCAAGATGTATACAATGAGCAGTTCTTC.

This chain joins TRBV4-1 and TRBJ1-2; D is uncertain. V lost 1 base to trimming and J lost 5 bases, with 8 bases between them. Germline CDR1 is MGHRA and CDR2 is YSYEKL. This CDR3 contains 13 residues. CDR3 coding DNA: TGCGCCAGCAGCCAAGTACTTATATATGGCTACACCTTC. Protein: CASSQVLIYGYTF.

Worth noting for this clone: A read error may produce the germline difference seen at one junction end. The genes are TRBV14 and TRBJ2-6; 8 bases are shared with TRBD2. This CDR3 spans 19 amino acids. In germline, CDR1 is SGHDN, CDR2 FVKESK. CDR3 sequence: CASSQDAAGEISGANGLTF. In nucleotides, the CDR3 is TGTGCCAGCAGCCAAGATGCAGCGGGGGAGATCTCTGGGGCCAACGGCCTGACTTTC.

The chain uses TRBV29-1 and TRBJ1-2; maybe TRBD1 (5 bases). Germline CDR1 reads SQVTM; CDR2 reads ANQGSEA. V lost 6 bases to trimming and J lost 5 bases, with 22 bases between them. The CDR3 length is 15 residues. CDR3 amino acids: CSVLIGGGIRYGYTF. In DNA, the CDR3 is TGCAGCGTCCTCATTGGGGGGGGGATTAGATATGGCTACACCTTC.

This clone has just one count. This chain connects TRBV6-1 to TRBJ2-1; the D gene is possibly TRBD2 (6 bases). Germline loops: CDR1 MNHNS, CDR2 SASEGT. The CDR3 extends over 13 amino acids. Trimming removed 4 bases from V and 10 bases from J, with 14 bases in between. CDR3 residues: CASSVGSGYEQFF. Written as DNA, the CDR3 is TGTGCCAGCAGTGTGGGTAGCGGATACGAGCAGTTCTTC.

This chain links TRBV6-1 with TRBJ1-1; TRBD1 might be the D (5 bases). The CDR3 sequence is 14 residues long. Germline CDR1 reads MNHNS; CDR2 reads SASEGT. V was pared by 5 bases and J by 6 bases, with 16 bases between. The DNA for the CDR3 is TGTGCCAGCAGTAAGGGACTCAGGATCGCTGAAGCTTTCTTT. It codes for CASSKGLRIAEAFF.

CDR3 region: CASITGTGGLFTYGYTF. CDR3 nucleotides: TGTGCCAGTATTACCGGGACAGGGGGACTCTTTACCTATGGCTACACCTTC. The genes are TRBV28 and TRBJ1-2, with 11 bases matching TRBD1. Germline trimming cut 9 bases from V and 4 bases from J; bases unmatched to any gene: 16. Germline values: CDR1 MDHEN, CDR2 SYDVKM. The length of the CDR3 is 17 residues.

J is TRBJ2-1 and V is TRBV7-8; 10 nucleotides agree with TRBD2. V lost 3 bases and J lost 10; bases outside the gene matches: 12. CDR1 and CDR2 from the germline V gene are SGHVS and FQNEAQ. The CDR3 has 16 amino acids. In nucleotides, the CDR3 is TGTGCCAGCAGCTTCGGACTAGCGGTTCTTCGGGGGGAGCAGTTCTTC. Protein: CASSFGLAVLRGEQFF.

This CDR3 is CASNRDRVYEQYF. DNA for the CDR3: TGCGCCAGCAACCGGGACAGGGTCTACGAGCAGTACTTC. V usage is TRBV10-2 and J usage is TRBJ2-7; 9 bases are a match to TRBD1. Losses at the gene ends were 7 bases for V and 3 bases for J; bases not matched to a gene: 4. The CDR3 length is 13 residues. In germline, CDR1 is WSHSY, CDR2 SAAADI.

V gene TRBV6-1 combines with J gene TRBJ2-5; D uncertain. The J call is in doubt because the DNA end fits TRBJ2-7 better. The CDR3 is 15 amino acids. From germline, CDR1 is MNHNS and CDR2 SASEGT. CDR3 protein: CASSEVQPPSYEQYF. The CDR3 region has the DNA TGTGCCAGCAGTGAAGTACAGCCCCCCTCCTACGAGCAGTACTTC.

The chain carries TRBV15 and TRBJ1-4; the D gene is possibly TRBD1 (5 bases). The germline gives CDR1 LNHNV, CDR2 YYDKDF (reference sequence). CDR3 length: 15 amino acids. Trimming shortened V by 4 bases and J by 12 bases, and 21 bases separated the two germline ends. The CDR3 DNA sequence: TGTGCCACCAGCACCCTGGGCCCTCAGGGTGGGCAACTGTTTTTT. Translating gives CATSTLGPQGGQLFF.

This rearrangement joins TRBV29-1 to TRBJ1-1; D perhaps matches TRBD1 (5 bases). Trimming took off 4 bases at V and 3 bases at J, with 9 bases between the two ends. CDR3 length: 12 residues. Germline CDR1 and CDR2: SQVTM and ANQGSEA. The CDR3 here is CSVVGGHTEAFF. Here the CDR3 DNA reads TGCAGCGTTGTGGGGGGACACACTGAAGCTTTCTTT. The variable domain in full, completed from reference TRBV29-1 and TRBJ1-1, reads SAVISQKPSRDICQRGTSLTIQCQVDSQVTMMFWYRQQPGQSLTLIATANQGSEATYESGFVIDKFPISRPNLTFSTLTVSNMSPEDSSIYLCSVVGGHTEAFFGQGTRLTVV.

The chain links TRBV5-1 to TRBJ1-5; a weak D match, TRBD1 (5 bases). The CDR3 spans 15 residues. The V gene's germline CDR1 is SGHRS and CDR2 YFSETQ. Trimming took off 4 bases at V and 2 bases at J, with 13 bases between the two ends. The CDR3 region has the DNA TGCGCCAGCAGCCCGACGGGGGAGGGCAATCAGCCCCAGCATTTT. This codes for CASSPTGEGNQPQHF.

The V call is TRBV7-2, the J call TRBJ1-3; TRBD1 matches 8 bases. The junction had 4 bases not matched to a gene; V was cut back by 8 bases and J by 1 base. Germline assignment: CDR1 SGHTA and CDR2 FQGNSA. This CDR3 has 14 amino acids. CDR3 sequence: CASGRTGSGNTIYF. CDR3 DNA sequence: TGTGCCAGCGGACGGACAGGGTCTGGAAACACCATATATTTT. Full variable domain (remainder filled in from reference TRBV7-2 and TRBJ1-3): GAGVSQSPSNKVTEKGKDVELRCDPISGHTALYWYRQSLGQGLEFLIYFQGNSAPDKSGLPSDRFSAERTGGSVSTLTIQRTQQEDSAVYLCASGRTGSGNTIYFGEGSWLTVV.

This clone was detected once. The V call is TRBV6-6, the J call TRBJ2-7, with TRBD2 matching over 8 bases. Germline assignment: CDR1 MNHNY and CDR2 SVGAGI (reference sequence). This CDR3 has 10 amino acids. Trimming removed 8 bases from V and 12 bases from J; junction bases left unmatched: 6. CDR3 loop: CASGPGGVYF. The CDR3 nucleotides read TGTGCCAGCGGCCCGGGGGGGGTGTACTTC.

This clone was observed a few times. The chain recombines TRBV10-3 with TRBJ1-4; 7 nucleotides align to TRBD1. The germline CDR1 and CDR2 sequences are ENHRY and SYGVKD. The V segment lost 10 bases and the J segment 8 bases; nucleotides outside the gene matches: 10. This CDR3 contains 13 residues. DNA for the CDR3: TGTGCCACCCGACAGGGAGAGGAGGAAAAACTGTTTTTT. Translated, it gives CATRQGEEEKLFF.

The gene calls are TRBV9 and TRBJ2-7; TRBD2 is a possible D gene (6 bases). V shed 2 bases and J shed 0 bases, with 9 bases lying between them. CDR1 and CDR2 (germline): SGDLS, YYNGEE. The CDR3 runs 14 residues. The CDR3 sequence is CASSVGRSSYEQYF. The CDR3, as DNA: TGTGCCAGCAGCGTGGGGAGGAGCTCCTACGAGCAGTACTTC.

This chain connects TRBV27 to TRBJ1-2; TRBD1 is a possible D gene (5 bases). The germline V gene encodes CDR1 MNHEY and CDR2 SMNVEV (reference sequence). Trimming took 2 bases from V and 5 from J, leaving 12 bases between them. This CDR3 is built from 14 residues. CDR3 region: CASSLGQGGYGYTF. The CDR3 DNA reads as TGTGCCAGCAGTTTAGGGCAGGGCGGATATGGCTACACCTTC.

V and J are TRBV6-5 and TRBJ1-3; tentative D call: TRBD1 (6 bases). Trimming shortened V by 5 bases and J by 0 bases, and 11 bases separated the two germline ends. CDR1 and CDR2 from the germline V gene are MNHEY and SVGAGI. This CDR3 is 15 amino acids long. The CDR3 region is CASSPTGVSGNTIYF. The CDR3 coding sequence is TGTGCCAGCAGTCCGACAGGAGTCTCTGGAAACACCATATATTTT.

The J gene is TRBJ1-2, the V gene TRBV19; 7 bases line up with TRBD1. There are 17 residues in the CDR3. Losses at the gene ends were 3 bases for V and 8 bases for J; bases not matched to a gene: 18. CDR1 is LNHDA and CDR2 is SQIVND in the germline V gene (reference sequence). This CDR3 is CASSIFTRTGAALGYTF. In nucleotides, the CDR3 is TGTGCCAGTAGTATCTTTACTCGAACAGGGGCGGCGCTCGGCTACACCTTC.

This sequence joins TRBV2 and TRBJ1-2; D ambiguous. The germline V gene encodes CDR1 SNHLY and CDR2 FYNNEI. Trimming took 3 bases from V and 1 from J, leaving 6 bases between them. This CDR3 is built from 13 residues. Written as DNA, the CDR3 is TGTGCCAGCAGTGATGAGCTTAACTATGGCTACACCTTC. It codes for CASSDELNYGYTF. Based on the CDR3 plus reference TRBV2 and TRBJ1-2, the full variable domain is EPEVTQTPSHQVTQMGQEVILRCVPISNHLYFYWYRQILGQKVEFLVSFYNNEISEKSEIFDDQFSVERPDGSNFTLKIRSTKLEDSAMYFCASSDELNYGYTFGSGTRLTVV.

The chain carries TRBV7-9 and TRBJ2-2; 7 nucleotides agree with TRBD2. CDR1 SEHNR and CDR2 FQNEAQ come from the germline V gene (reference sequence). The CDR3 loop spans 15 amino acids. V lost 4 bases to trimming and J lost 5 bases; unmatched junction nucleotides: 7. CDR3 DNA: TGTGCCAGCAGCTCCCGGCCAGCGGGGACCGGGGAGCTGTTTTTT. This encodes CASSSRPAGTGELFF. The whole variable domain, remainder taken from reference TRBV7-9 and TRBJ2-2, is DTGVSQNPRHKITKRGQNVTFRCDPISEHNRLYWYRQTLGQGPEFLTYFQNEAQLEKSRLLSDRFSAERPKGSFSTLEIQRTEQGDSAMYLCASSSRPAGTGELFFGEGSRLTVL.

The chain links TRBV5-1 to TRBJ1-5, with D perhaps matching TRBD1 (5 bases). The CDR3 has 15 amino acids. CDR1 and CDR2 (germline): SGHRS, YFSETQ. Between the trimmed V and J ends, which lost 1 base and 0 bases, there was a span of 8 bases. CDR3 in DNA: TGCGCCAGCAGCTTGAGGGGTTTTAGCAATCAGCCCCAGCATTTT. As protein: CASSLRGFSNQPQHF.

In nucleotides, the CDR3 is TGCGCCAGCAGTGAGTCGAGCGTGGGCGAGCAGTACTTC. This codes for CASSESSVGEQYF. The chain recombines TRBV10-2 with TRBJ2-7; D uncertain. This CDR3 is 13 amino acids long. Trimming took off 0 bases at V and 6 bases at J, with 9 bases between the two ends. Germline V lookup: CDR1 WSHSY, CDR2 SAAADI.

The chain is built from TRBV7-9 and TRBJ1-2; TRBD1 matches 8 bases. Trimming at V came to 3 bases and at J to 4 bases, leaving 4 bases not matched to a gene. CDR1 and CDR2 from the germline V gene are SEHNR and FQNEAQ (reference sequence). The length of the CDR3 is 14 residues. CDR3 protein: CASSFGTGLYGYTF. The CDR3 nucleotides are TGTGCCAGCAGCTTCGGGACAGGACTCTATGGCTACACCTTC.

This clone has only a few counts. The chain links TRBV5-4 to TRBJ1-2; no reliable D call. The CDR3 spans 14 residues. V gave up 4 bases and J gave up 2 bases, with 12 bases separating them. CDR1 and CDR2 from the germline V gene are SGHNT and YYREEE (reference sequence). For the CDR3, the DNA is TGTGCCAGCAGCCCACAAACAGAGAACTATGGCTACACCTTC. Residues: CASSPQTENYGYTF.

The V call is TRBV2, the J call TRBJ1-2; a weak D match, TRBD1 (6 bases). V was shortened by 3 bases and J by 10 bases, with 9 bases between the two germline ends. This CDR3 is 11 amino acids long. The germline CDR1 and CDR2 sequences are SNHLY and FYNNEI. The CDR3 DNA is TGTGCCAGCAGTGAGGCAGGGGACTACACCTTC. Amino acids: CASSEAGDYTF.

The chain is built from TRBV25-1 and TRBJ1-1, with 7 bases aligning to TRBD1. The germline CDR1 and CDR2 sequences are MGHDK and SYGVNS. Unmatched junction bases numbered 5, after V lost 7 bases and J lost 3 bases. CDR3 size: 13 residues. In DNA, the CDR3 is TGTGCCAGCACTTCAGGGGGGCACACTGAAGCTTTCTTT. Translated: CASTSGGHTEAFF.

This chain uses TRBV27 with TRBJ2-3; D not resolved. CDR1 is MNHEY and CDR2 is SMNVEV in the germline V gene (reference sequence). The length of the CDR3 is 13 residues. Trimming removed 5 bases from V and 6 bases from J, with 12 bases in between. This CDR3 is CASSPVGWDTQYF. In nucleotides, the CDR3 is TGTGCCAGCAGTCCGGTCGGGTGGGATACGCAGTATTTT.